A selection of T cell receptor beta chains follows, all from one sample in a study of T-cell reconstitution after alpha-beta-depleted transplantation in children. TCRdb itself ran the PCR reads through MiXCR, one entry per CDR3 protein. The table has some 590,000 distinct CDR3 sequences, roughly a tenth seen once. The sequences come from PBMCs from the stem cell graft donor, collected from the stem cell graft. The receptors stem from a human donor who donated a stem cell graft to a child with acute myeloid leukemia. Both conserved end residues are part of each CDR3. Fields, in order: J gene, D gene, V gene, clone size, CDR3 protein, CDR3 DNA. D genes are given only for firm matches. For some rows the clone size is stated as once, few or many, or as a class when expanded; others skip it.

TRBJ2-3 | NA | TRBV9 | few | CASSFRTSDTQYF | TGTGCCAGCAGCTTTCGCACGTCAGATACGCAGTATTTT
TRBJ2-1 | NA | TRBV7-2 | many | CASSLGVSRYNEQFF | TGTGCCAGCAGCTTAGGGGTTTCTCGCTACAATGAGCAGTTCTTC
TRBJ2-5 | NA | TRBV29-1 | many | CSALGAAREETQYF | TGCAGCGCCCTAGGGGCCGCGAGAGAAGAGACCCAGTACTTC
TRBJ2-1 | NA | TRBV4-3 | few | CASSQDRDRLEQFF | TGCGCCAGCAGCCAAGACCGAGATCGCTTGGAGCAGTTCTTC
TRBJ1-3 | NA | TRBV7-9 | many | CASSLGRDFSGNTIYF | TGTGCCAGCAGCTTAGGAAGAGATTTCTCTGGAAACACCATATATTTT
TRBJ1-5 | TRBD1 | TRBV6-1 | few | CASSDGQGDQPQHF | TGTGCCAGCAGTGATGGACAGGGGGATCAGCCCCAGCATTTT
TRBJ2-3 | TRBD2 | TRBV2 | NA | CASMPGRLAGTDTQYF | TGTGCCAGCATGCCGGGACGGCTAGCGGGAACAGATACGCAGTATTTT
TRBJ1-5 | TRBD1 | TRBV30 | many | CAWSVKRGQANQPQHF | TGTGCCTGGAGTGTAAAACGGGGACAGGCAAATCAGCCCCAGCATTTT
TRBJ2-3 | NA | TRBV7-6 | many | CASGLRRQSDTQYF | TGTGCCAGCGGGCTTAGACGGCAGTCAGATACGCAGTATTTT
TRBJ1-2 | TRBD1 | TRBV28 | many | CASMGTGRGYTF | TGTGCCAGTATGGGGACAGGGCGCGGCTACACCTTC
TRBJ1-2 | NA | TRBV5-1 | few | CASSLEMRIYGYTF | TGCGCCAGCAGCTTGGAGATGCGCATCTATGGCTACACCTTC
TRBJ2-1 | TRBD2 | TRBV12-3/TRBV12-4 | many | CASSPSGTTYNEQFF | TGTGCCAGCAGTCCGAGCGGGACCACCTACAATGAGCAGTTCTTC
TRBJ1-1 | NA | TRBV29-1 | few | CSVAKTNTEAFF | TGCAGCGTTGCAAAGACGAACACTGAAGCTTTCTTT